This TCR beta chain was observed in a study of T cells in Graves' hyperthyroidism and ophthalmopathy. Trimming removed 7 bases at V and 10 bases at J, with 13 bases between. The CDR3 extends over 11 amino acids. The CDR3 regions of TCR beta were amplified from RNA transcripts. A set of HTBI primers served as the primers for a first-round RT-PCR of the TCR CDR3. TCRdb fed the multiplex PCR reads into MiXCR, producing one record per CDR3 protein. The sample has around 480,000 distinct CDR3 sequences; approximately 14% are singletons. This clonotype has a count of ten or more. Clinicians diagnosed patients from clinical symptoms, serum thyroxine and TRAb, thyroid ultrasound and orbital computed tomography.

Sequencing used blood. The chain is built from TRBV12-3 or TRBV12-4 and TRBJ1-2; D not certain. The TCR comes from a woman aged 18-30 years with Graves' hyperthyroidism. The CDR3 protein is CASNTYGAYTF. Written as DNA, the CDR3 is TGTGCCAGCAATACTTACGGAGCCTACACCTTC.